Listed below are T cell receptor beta chains from one sample, sequenced in a study of CD8 T cells in ankylosing spondylitis. TCRdb re-analysed the 5' RACE reads in MiXCR, keeping a single row per CDR3 protein. The table has around 450,000 distinct CDR3 sequences, roughly 27% seen once. The sequencing input was blood, either unsorted or a sorted T cell fraction (not recorded which). The receptors derive from a male donor with ankylosing spondylitis. CDR3s include the opening cysteine and the closing phenylalanine or tryptophan. Fields, in order: V gene, clone size, J gene, D gene, CDR3 protein, CDR3 DNA. A D gene is named only where the DNA matches it firmly. Size tells how often a clone was seen (once, few, many) or the class of an expanded clone, and some rows leave it out.

TRBV12-3/TRBV12-4	few	TRBJ2-7	TRBD1	CASTQGTDPTSQYF	TGTGCCAGCACCCAAGGGACAGACCCTACGAGCCAGTACTTC
TRBV28	once	TRBJ1-2	TRBD1	CASSTGGDGYTF	TGTGCCAGCAGTACAGGGGGCGACGGCTACACCTTC
TRBV4-2	once	TRBJ1-5	.	CASSQDQGAQPQHF	TGTGCCAGCAGCCAAGATCAAGGGGCCCAGCCCCAGCATTTT
TRBV3-1	.	TRBJ1-1	.	CASSQSKEMAGNTEAFF	TGTGCCAGCAGCCAAAGTAAGGAAATGGCCGGGAACACTGAAGCTTTCTTT
TRBV12-3/TRBV12-4	.	TRBJ1-2	.	CASSSDRAGYGYTF	TGTGCCAGCAGCTCGGACAGAGCGGGCTATGGCTACACCTTC
TRBV7-9	.	TRBJ2-2	.	CASSFGRNTGELFF	TGTGCCAGCAGCTTCGGGAGAAACACCGGGGAGCTGTTTTTT
TRBV7-2	.	TRBJ1-2	.	CASSLDPGYGYTF	TGTGCCAGCAGCTTAGACCCGGGCTATGGCTACACCTTC
TRBV7-2	many	TRBJ2-2	.	CASSSRALGTGELFF	TGTGCCAGCAGCTCCCGCGCCCTGGGGACCGGGGAGCTGTTTTTT
TRBV20-1	.	TRBJ1-2	TRBD1	CSAPKGQRWGYTF	TGCAGTGCTCCGAAGGGACAGAGATGGGGCTACACCTTC
TRBV11-2	few	TRBJ2-1	.	CASSLNRVNEQFF	TGTGCCAGCAGCTTAAACAGGGTTAATGAGCAGTTCTTC
TRBV14	.	TRBJ1-2	.	CASSQATLSGYTF	TGTGCCAGCAGCCAAGCAACCCTATCTGGCTACACCTTC
TRBV5-4	few	TRBJ2-3	.	CASSSYRDTQYF	TGTGCCAGCAGCAGTTACAGAGATACGCAGTATTTT
TRBV10-3	.	TRBJ2-1	.	CAISGGRGLNEQFF	TGTGCCATCAGTGGGGGAAGGGGATTGAATGAGCAGTTCTTC
TRBV10-3	few	TRBJ1-6	TRBD1	CAIGQGNSPLHF	TGTGCCATCGGACAGGGAAACTCACCCCTCCACTTT
TRBV5-1	.	TRBJ1-6	.	CASSLGRVKNHSPLHF	TGCGCCAGCAGCTTGGGCAGGGTGAAGAACCATTCACCCCTCCACTTT
TRBV27	once	TRBJ2-7	TRBD2	CASSPMGLAPVTSSYEQYF	TGTGCCAGCAGTCCTATGGGACTAGCGCCCGTGACGTCCTCCTACGAGCAGTACTTC
TRBV4-1	few	TRBJ2-5	.	CASHGDFQETQYF	TGCGCCAGTCATGGGGACTTCCAAGAGACCCAGTACTTC
TRBV7-2	.	TRBJ2-1	TRBD2	CASSARIAGGREQFF	TGTGCCAGCAGTGCTCGAATAGCGGGAGGTCGGGAGCAGTTCTTC
TRBV2	.	TRBJ2-7	TRBD2	CASGQREAFYATEQYF	TGTGCCAGCGGGCAGCGGGAGGCCTTCTACGCTACGGAGCAGTACTTC
TRBV5-6	.	TRBJ2-3	.	CASSAPGSASSTDTQYF	TGTGCCAGCAGCGCTCCAGGGTCCGCATCTAGCACAGATACGCAGTATTTT